The sequence of this T cell receptor (beta chain) was determined in a study of metastatic and nonmetastatic thyroid tumors. Study at large: The comparison covered peripheral blood and tumor or nodule tissue in malignant and benign thyroid patients.

MiXCR reprocessed the PCR reads for TCRdb. The sample comprises 65,000 to 70,000 clones, around 14% of which are singletons, and less than 8.5% rests with the top ten. The CDR3 spans 15 residues. V lost 3 bases and J lost 0, with 8 bases in between. This clone ranks as medium-sized. Every patient underwent thyroid surgery untreated. This receptor was taken from a male donor with papillary thyroid cancer or a benign thyroid nodule (not recorded which). Some clones in this sample may be carry-over from other donors' samples. Sequencing was done on a sample of blood. V is TRBV12-3 or TRBV12-4 and J is TRBJ1-4; D gene ambiguous. CDR3 DNA sequence: TGTGCCAGCAGTTTGAGAACAGCAACTAATGAAAAACTGTTTTTT. It specifies CASSLRTATNEKLFF.